This entry is about one TCR beta chain. Its matching antigen is unknown. These data are taken from a study of OX40 agonist ivuxolimab in advanced cancers. Study summary: An anti-OX40 (CD134) antibody with agonistic activity, ivuxolimab, was administered to patients. Study-level points and caveats: Mean expanded clone counts were higher in CD8+ than CD4+ T cells.

The assay was immunoSEQ multiplex PCR, and TCRdb's table has in-frame clones only and misses some. Here the sample spans some 51,000 clones, about 90% being singletons. The CDR3 totals 14 residues. Sequences were derived from CD4+ or CD8+ T cells sorted from blood, sampled in a trial of the OX40 agonist ivuxolimab. V and J are TRBV1 and TRBJ2-5. TRBV1 is tagged as a pseudogene. This TCR was recovered from an adult with an advanced solid tumor such as melanoma, head and neck, liver or kidney cancer. The CDR3 spells CTSSQGDQGETQYF. The CDR3 DNA is TGCACCAGCAGCCAAGGGGACCAGGGTGAGACCCAGTACTTC.